This passage covers 25 T cell receptor beta chains from one sample sequenced in a study of control samples from healthy donors and cancer patients. Assay: immunoSEQ multiplex PCR; the TCRdb copy retains only in-frame clones and omits some. Among about 28,000 clones listed, around 87% were seen once. Sequencing was performed on PBMCs. These receptors were obtained from a middle-aged woman with lung cancer.

The chain employs TRBV14 and TRBJ1-1; D is uncertain. The CDR3 length is 13 residues. Per the germline V gene, CDR1 is SGHDN and CDR2 is FVKESK. V was pared by 5 bases and J by 0 bases, with 7 bases between. The CDR3, as DNA: TGTGCCAGCAGCGTGGGTTTGAACACTGAAGCTTTCTTT. Protein sequence: CASSVGLNTEAFF.

This sequence joins TRBV2 and TRBJ1-1; D is perhaps TRBD1 (5 bases). The germline V and J ends were trimmed by 3 bases and 5 bases, with 19 bases remaining between them. The germline V gene has CDR1 SNHLY and CDR2 FYNNEI. CDR3 length: 16 residues. The CDR3 nucleotides are TGTGCCAGCAGTGATTTTAGGGGCGGAGGGCGGACTGAAGCTTTCTTT. Translating gives CASSDFRGGGRTEAFF.

The chain has TRBV5-6 and TRBJ2-1; the match to TRBD1 covers 8 bases. CDR3 length: 16 residues. The germline CDR1 and CDR2 sequences are SGHDT and YYEEEE. Trimming removed 4 bases from V and 0 bases from J; junction bases left unmatched: 6. The CDR3 sequence: CASSLGTGSSYNEQFF. The CDR3 DNA is TGTGCCAGCAGCCTTGGGACAGGTAGCTCCTACAATGAGCAGTTCTTC.

The V gene is TRBV13, the J gene TRBJ2-1; a weak D match, TRBD2 (7 bases). The CDR3 is made up of 14 amino acids. Germline CDR1 is PRHDT and CDR2 is FYEKMQ (reference sequence). The V end was cut by 4 bases, the J end by 7 bases, with 14 bases between. The CDR3: CASSWGGPRNEQFF. The CDR3 DNA reads TGTGCCAGCAGCTGGGGGGGGCCGAGGAATGAGCAGTTCTTC.

This sequence joins TRBV19 and TRBJ2-2; D is uncertain. V was clipped by 7 bases and J by 0 bases, with 9 bases between them. This CDR3 region has 14 residues. CDR1 and CDR2 (germline): LNHDA, SQIVND (reference sequence). In nucleotides, the CDR3 is TGTGCCAGTACGGTCGGACCGAACACCGGGGAGCTGTTTTTT. Amino acids: CASTVGPNTGELFF.

V and J are TRBV2 and TRBJ1-2, with D perhaps TRBD1 (6 bases). The CDR3 length is 15 residues. Trimming left V 5 bases short and J 4 bases short, with 17 bases between. CDR1 is SNHLY and CDR2 is FYNNEI in the germline V gene. This CDR3 is CASSRDLQGGYGYTF. DNA for the CDR3: TGTGCCAGCAGTCGTGACCTACAGGGCGGCTATGGCTACACCTTC.

The chain combines TRBV29-1 with TRBJ2-1; a weak D match, TRBD2 (6 bases). CDR3 length equals 10 residues. CDR1 is SQVTM and CDR2 is ANQGSEA in the germline V gene. Trimming cost V 7 bases and J 8 bases, with 9 bases left between them. The CDR3 DNA sequence: TGCAGCGGCGGGAATTATGAGCAGTTCTTC. It yields the protein CSGGNYEQFF.

This chain links TRBV10-3 with TRBJ1-3; D gene ambiguous. Trimming left V 4 bases short and J 0 bases short, with 10 bases between. Germline V CDR1 and CDR2: ENHRY, SYGVKD. This CDR3 spans 15 amino acids. CDR3 sequence: CAISGKVSSGNTIYF. The CDR3 DNA sequence: TGTGCCATCAGTGGAAAGGTTAGCTCTGGAAACACCATATATTTT.

The chain links TRBV2 to TRBJ1-4; D not certain. V was shortened by 4 bases and J by 4 bases, with 10 bases between the two germline ends. Germline loops: CDR1 SNHLY, CDR2 FYNNEI. The CDR3 runs to 14 residues. The chain's CDR3 is CASSVGGDNEKLFF. In DNA, the CDR3 is TGTGCCAGCAGTGTCGGCGGAGATAATGAAAAACTGTTTTTT.

The chain carries TRBV7-9 and TRBJ2-3; 7 bases map to TRBD2. CDR3 length: 14 amino acids. Trimming at V came to 8 bases and at J to 3 bases, leaving 8 bases not matched to a gene. CDR1 and CDR2 (germline): SEHNR, FQNEAQ (reference sequence). The CDR3 bases are TGTGCCAGCCGGGCGGGGGAAGGAACAGATACGCAGTATTTT. Translating gives CASRAGEGTDTQYF.

The chain recombines TRBV7-2 with TRBJ1-1; D call uncertain. The V gene lost 5 bases and the J gene lost 8 bases, with 9 bases spanning the gap. The CDR3 consists of 11 residues. Germline V gives CDR1 SGHTA, CDR2 FQGNSA. The DNA of the CDR3 is TGTGCCAGCAGCCCCGAGTGGGAAGCTTTCTTT. Its translation is CASSPEWEAFF.

The CDR3 spells CASSPRQGFATEAFF. CDR3 in DNA: TGTGCCAGCAGCCCGCGACAGGGCTTTGCCACTGAAGCTTTCTTT. This chain links TRBV7-9 with TRBJ1-1, with 7 bases fitting TRBD1. V gave up 5 bases and J gave up 4 bases; unmatched junction bases: 10. This CDR3 is 15 amino acids long. Germline lookup yields CDR1 SEHNR and CDR2 FQNEAQ (reference sequence).

The chain uses TRBV5-5 and TRBJ1-3; the D gene is possibly TRBD1 (6 bases). CDR3 size: 15 residues. Between the trimmed V and J ends, which lost 1 base and 0 bases, there was a span of 8 bases. Per germline, CDR1 SGHKS and CDR2 YYEKEE (reference sequence). For the CDR3, the DNA is TGTGCCAGCAGCTTGTGGGGGCCCTCTGGAAACACCATATATTTT. Translated, it gives CASSLWGPSGNTIYF.

The chain couples TRBV3-1 (or the pseudogene TRBV3-2) to TRBJ1-4, with unresolved D. The CDR3 contains 11 residues. Trimming took 6 bases from V and 5 from J, leaving 4 bases between them. CDR1 LGHDT and CDR2 YNNKEL come from the germline V gene (reference sequence). The CDR3 DNA is TGTGCCAGCAGGAGAAATGAAAAACTGTTTTTT. Protein sequence: CASRRNEKLFF.

V usage is TRBV16 and J usage is TRBJ1-1; D perhaps matches TRBD1 (6 bases). The V end lost 0 bases, the J end lost 3 bases, and 11 bases lay between the germline ends. This CDR3 comprises 15 residues. CDR1 KGHSY and CDR2 FQNENV come from the germline V gene. CDR3 sequence: CASSQSIRGYTEAFF. As DNA, the CDR3 is TGTGCCAGCAGCCAATCGATTAGGGGGTACACTGAAGCTTTCTTT.

The chain combines TRBV30 with TRBJ1-5; weak D call: TRBD1 (5 bases). Germline V gives CDR1 GTSNPN, CDR2 SVGIG (reference sequence). The CDR3 is made up of 14 amino acids. The ends were cut back, 3 bases at V and 1 base at J, with 10 bases in the middle. This CDR3 is CAWRRGQSNQPQHF. CDR3 nucleotides: TGTGCCTGGAGAAGAGGACAAAGCAATCAGCCCCAGCATTTT.

The rearrangement uses TRBV2 and TRBJ2-1; TRBD2 matches at 8 bases. This CDR3 is built from 16 residues. Germline CDR1 and CDR2: SNHLY and FYNNEI. V shed 2 bases and J 7 bases; nucleotides not matched to a gene: 10. The CDR3: CASSEFSGGPSNEQFF. As DNA, the CDR3 is TGTGCCAGCAGTGAATTCAGCGGGGGTCCGTCGAATGAGCAGTTCTTC.

The chain combines TRBV6-6 with TRBJ2-3; D possibly corresponds to TRBD2 (5 bases). Germline V gene sequence: CDR1 MNHNY, CDR2 SVGAGI (reference sequence). The CDR3 loop spans 15 amino acids. V lost 2 bases and J lost 2, with 11 bases in between. The CDR3 nucleotides read TGTGCCAGCAGTTACCACCCGGGGATCACAGATACGCAGTATTTT. Translation: CASSYHPGITDTQYF.

This sequence joins TRBV14 and TRBJ1-2; D remains unclear. Germline V CDR1 and CDR2: SGHDN, FVKESK. V lost 0 bases to trimming and J lost 4 bases, with 12 bases between them. The CDR3 consists of 15 residues. Written as DNA, the CDR3 is TGTGCCAGCAGCCAAGACCCTTTTGTTCTCTATGGCTACACCTTC. Its translation: CASSQDPFVLYGYTF.

The chain links TRBV6-2 or TRBV6-3 to TRBJ1-1; D gene uncertain. The CDR3 sequence is 16 residues long. V shed 0 bases and J shed 1 base, with 12 bases lying between them. Germline-derived CDR1 and CDR2 are MNHEY and SVGEGT. CDR3: CASSYSWDMKNTEAFF. Here the CDR3 DNA reads TGTGCCAGCAGTTACTCTTGGGATATGAAGAACACTGAAGCTTTCTTT.

This chain links TRBV6-1 with TRBJ1-3; D remains unclear. Looked up from germline, CDR1 is MNHNS and CDR2 is SASEGT. This CDR3 spans 14 amino acids. V lost 1 base and J 0 bases, leaving 4 bases between the germline ends. CDR3 DNA sequence: TGTGCCAGCAGTGAAGTCCACTCTGGAAACACCATATATTTT. It is translated as CASSEVHSGNTIYF.

V and J are TRBV11-1 and TRBJ2-7; 8 positions agree with TRBD1. Trimming cost V 3 bases and J 6 bases; bases outside gene matches: 4. Germline loops: CDR1 SGHAT, CDR2 FQDESV (reference sequence). The CDR3 loop spans 13 amino acids. The CDR3 sequence is CASSLTGAGEQYF. The CDR3 DNA reads as TGTGCCAGCAGCTTGACAGGGGCCGGCGAGCAGTACTTC.

V and J are TRBV5-1 and TRBJ2-6, with a tentative D call TRBD1 (5 bases). This CDR3 is built from 15 residues. The germline V and J ends were trimmed by 2 bases and 0 bases, with 6 bases remaining between them. Per germline, CDR1 SGHRS and CDR2 YFSETQ. CDR3 sequence reads: CASSLDSSGANVLTF. DNA of the CDR3: TGCGCCAGCAGCTTAGACAGCTCTGGGGCCAACGTCCTGACTTTC. Using reference TRBV5-1 and TRBJ2-6 for the parts outside the CDR3, the full variable domain is KAGVTQTPRYLIKTRGQQVTLSCSPISGHRSVSWYQQTPGQGLQFLFEYFSETQRNKGNFPGRFSGRQFSNSRSEMNVSTLELGDSALYLCASSLDSSGANVLTFGAGSRLTVL.

V usage is TRBV12-3 or TRBV12-4 and J usage is TRBJ1-2; the D is unclear. The CDR3 covers 12 residues. V was cut by 4 bases and J by 3 bases, with 6 bases left in between. As DNA, the CDR3 is TGTGCCAGCAGTTCATATTACTATGGCTACACCTTC. Translating gives CASSSYYYGYTF.

The chain combines TRBV5-6 with TRBJ2-1; no clear D. CDR1 and CDR2 from the germline V gene are SGHDT and YYEEEE. The V gene lost 1 base and the J gene lost 7 bases, with 3 bases spanning the gap. The CDR3 contains 11 residues. The CDR3 nucleotides read TGTGCCAGCAGCTTGACGAATGAGCAGTTCTTC. Its translation: CASSLTNEQFF. The complete variable domain, with remaining parts taken from reference TRBV5-6 and TRBJ2-1, reads DAGVTQSPTHLIKTRGQQVTLRCSPKSGHDTVSWYQQALGQGPQFIFQYYEEEERQRGNFPDRFSGHQFPNYSSELNVNALLLGDSALYLCASSLTNEQFFGPGTRLTVL.